This T cell receptor beta chain derives from a study of cytomegalovirus exposure and HLA in healthy donors. Trimming shortened V by 2 bases and J by 6 bases, and 11 bases separated the two germline ends. The CDR3 loop spans 14 amino acids. Germline values: CDR1 MDHEN, CDR2 SYDVKM. This clone is labeled medium-sized. The PCR made use of 60 Vbeta and 13 Jbeta primers. Produced via immunoSEQ multiplex PCR; TCRdb's table is partial and in-frame only. Counted here are about 150,000 clones, 55% to 75% occurring once; the ten biggest clones make up about 7.1%. The sequence was obtained from a woman in her sixties or seventies in good health and CMV-seropositive. The gene calls are TRBV28 and TRBJ1-5, with D maybe TRBD1 (5 bases). The sample consisted of PBMCs. This chain's CDR3 is CASSLGRESQPQHF. CDR3 in DNA: TGTGCCAGCAGTTTAGGCAGGGAATCTCAGCCCCAGCATTTT.